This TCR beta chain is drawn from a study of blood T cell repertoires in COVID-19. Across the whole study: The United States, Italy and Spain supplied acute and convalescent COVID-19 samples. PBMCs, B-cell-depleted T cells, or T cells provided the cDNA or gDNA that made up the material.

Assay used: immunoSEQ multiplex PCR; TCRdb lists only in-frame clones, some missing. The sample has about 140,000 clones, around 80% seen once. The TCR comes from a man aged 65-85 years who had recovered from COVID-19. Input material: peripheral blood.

CDR3 nucleotide sequence: TGTGCCAGCAGCGTTGGACTAACGCAAGAGACCCAGTACTTC. It codes for CASSVGLTQETQYF. This sequence joins TRBV9 and TRBJ2-5; TRBD2 is a possible D gene (6 bases). The germline V gene has CDR1 SGDLS and CDR2 YYNGEE. CDR3 size: 14 residues. V was shortened by 2 bases and J by 2 bases, with 10 bases between the two germline ends.